The rows below give T cell receptor beta chains drawn from one sample of a study of T-cell memory formation after mild COVID-19. MiXCR, applied by TCRdb to the 5' RACE reads, yields one record per CDR3 protein. The sample shows roughly 510,000 distinct CDR3 sequences, 17% of them seen only once. The material sequenced was PBMCs or a T cell subset sorted from them (not recorded which). The receptor source for this set is an adult woman who had mild COVID-19 (a few samples of this study predate the infection). Cell type and time point are not known. Each CDR3 is given with its conserved first and last residue. A D gene is named only where the DNA matches it firmly. Clone size appears in some rows only: once, few, many, or a class for an expanded clone.

D gene	V gene	J gene	clone size	CDR3 DNA	CDR3 protein
-	TRBV7-9	TRBJ1-2	-	TGTGCCAGCAGCGACGGGGACCGCGCGTTAGGCTATGGCTACACCTTC	CASSDGDRALGYGYTF
-	TRBV24-1	TRBJ2-1	few	TGTGCCACCAGTGACCCCGAGGACCGTATCTTGCAGTTCTTC	CATSDPEDRILQFF
-	TRBV10-2	TRBJ2-7	-	TGCGCCAGCAGCGGGATCCCGACCGAGCAGTACTTC	CASSGIPTEQYF
TRBD2	TRBV20-1	TRBJ2-3	-	TGCAGTGCTAGCTTCGCGGGGGGGGGCACAGATACGCAGTATTTT	CSASFAGGGTDTQYF
-	TRBV7-3	TRBJ2-1	-	TGTGCCAGCAGCCTCGCCCCTCCGAGGGAGCAGTTCTTC	CASSLAPPREQFF
-	TRBV5-6	TRBJ2-7	few	TGTGCCAGCAGCTTGGGACAGGTAACCTACGAGCAGTACTTC	CASSLGQVTYEQYF
-	TRBV5-1	TRBJ1-2	-	TGCGCCAGCAGCTTGGGCAGCGCTAACTATGGCTACACCTTC	CASSLGSANYGYTF
-	TRBV14	TRBJ1-6	few	TGTGCCAGCAGCCCACAAGGGTTGCCTAATTCACCCCTCCACTTT	CASSPQGLPNSPLHF
TRBD2	TRBV12-5	TRBJ2-7	-	TGTGCTAGTGGTTTGGTACGTGGCGGGAGAGGTGAGCAGTACTTC	CASGLVRGGRGEQYF
-	TRBV11-3	TRBJ2-5	few	TGTGCCAGCAACAGAGGGGGTCAAGAGACCCAGTACTTC	CASNRGGQETQYF
-	TRBV7-6	TRBJ2-3	-	TGTGCCAGCAGCTTCTCACCTACTAGCACAGATACGCAGTATTTT	CASSFSPTSTDTQYF
TRBD1	TRBV2	TRBJ2-7	-	TGTGCCAGCAGCTTACTTATACAGGGGCGCGAGCAGTACTTC	CASSLLIQGREQYF